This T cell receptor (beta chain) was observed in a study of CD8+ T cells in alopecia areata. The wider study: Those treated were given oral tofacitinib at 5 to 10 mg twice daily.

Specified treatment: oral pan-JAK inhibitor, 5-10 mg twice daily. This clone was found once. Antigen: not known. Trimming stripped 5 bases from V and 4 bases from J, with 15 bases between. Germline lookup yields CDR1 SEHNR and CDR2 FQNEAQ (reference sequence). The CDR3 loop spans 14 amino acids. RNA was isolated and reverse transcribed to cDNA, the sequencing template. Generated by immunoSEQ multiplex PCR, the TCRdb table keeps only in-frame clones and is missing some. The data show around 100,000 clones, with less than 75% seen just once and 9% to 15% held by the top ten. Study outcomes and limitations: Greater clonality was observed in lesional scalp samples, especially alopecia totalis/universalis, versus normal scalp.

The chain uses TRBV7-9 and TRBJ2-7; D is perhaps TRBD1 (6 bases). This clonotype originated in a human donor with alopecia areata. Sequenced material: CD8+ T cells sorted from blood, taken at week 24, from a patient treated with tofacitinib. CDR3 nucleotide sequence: TGTGCCAGCAGCGGCACATACAGGGAGTACGAGCAGTACTTC. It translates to CASSGTYREYEQYF.